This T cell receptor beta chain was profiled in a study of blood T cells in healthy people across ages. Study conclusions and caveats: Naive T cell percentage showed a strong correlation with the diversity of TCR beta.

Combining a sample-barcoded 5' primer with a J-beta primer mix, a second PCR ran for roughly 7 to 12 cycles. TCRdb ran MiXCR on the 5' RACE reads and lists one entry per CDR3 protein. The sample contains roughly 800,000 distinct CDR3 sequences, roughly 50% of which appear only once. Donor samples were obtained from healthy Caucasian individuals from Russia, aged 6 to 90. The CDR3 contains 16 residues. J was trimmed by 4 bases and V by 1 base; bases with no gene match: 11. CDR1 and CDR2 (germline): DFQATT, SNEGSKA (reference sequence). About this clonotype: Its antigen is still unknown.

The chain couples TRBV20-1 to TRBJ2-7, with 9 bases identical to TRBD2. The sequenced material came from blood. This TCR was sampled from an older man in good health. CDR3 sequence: CSARGGGSGSRYEQYF. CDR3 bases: TGCAGTGCTAGAGGGGGGGGTAGCGGGAGTCGGTACGAGCAGTACTTC.